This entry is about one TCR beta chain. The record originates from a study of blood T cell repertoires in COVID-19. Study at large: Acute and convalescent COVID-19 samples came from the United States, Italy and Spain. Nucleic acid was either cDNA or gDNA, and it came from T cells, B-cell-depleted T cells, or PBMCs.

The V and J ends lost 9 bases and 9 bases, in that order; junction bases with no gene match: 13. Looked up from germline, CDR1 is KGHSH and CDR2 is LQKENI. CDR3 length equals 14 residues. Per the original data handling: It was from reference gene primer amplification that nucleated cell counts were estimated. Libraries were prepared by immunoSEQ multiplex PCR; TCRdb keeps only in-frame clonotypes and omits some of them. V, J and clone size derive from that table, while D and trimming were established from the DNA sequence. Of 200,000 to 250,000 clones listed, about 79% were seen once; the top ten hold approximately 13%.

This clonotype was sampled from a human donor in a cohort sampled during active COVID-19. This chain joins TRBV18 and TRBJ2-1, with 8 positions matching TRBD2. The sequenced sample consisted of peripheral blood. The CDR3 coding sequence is TGTGCCAGTCGACCAGCGGGAGCGAAGAGTGAGCAGTTCTTC. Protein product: CASRPAGAKSEQFF. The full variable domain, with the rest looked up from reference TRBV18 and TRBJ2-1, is NAGVMQNPRHLVRRRGQEARLRCSPMKGHSHVYWYRQLPEEGLKFMVYLQKENIIDESGMPKERFSAEFPKEGPSILRIQQVVRGDSAAYFCASRPAGAKSEQFFGPGTRLTVL.